The rows below give T cell receptor beta chains drawn from one sample of a study of shared clonotypes between healthy human individuals. The data were produced by immunoSEQ multiplex PCR, yet TCRdb's version contains in-frame clones alone and is incomplete. The table has under 2,500,000 clones, 90% to 96% seen once. The sample consisted of naive CD4+ T cells sorted from blood. The receptors stem from a man aged 18-30 years in good health. Each CDR3 is given with its conserved first and last residue. Fields, in order: V gene, J gene, CDR3 protein.

>TRBV6-5|TRBJ2-7
CASSTGTGTYEQYF
>TRBV7-9|TRBJ2-7
CASSSDRGRTYEQYF
>TRBV29-1|TRBJ2-5
CSVDTRESGETQYF
>TRBV2|TRBJ2-3
CASTQGTDTQYF
>TRBV6-7|TRBJ2-5
CASSYSCEGEMEETQYF
>TRBV19|TRBJ1-2
CASSTPQGGRGYTF
>TRBV27|TRBJ1-5
CASSLPMGNQPQHF
>TRBV23-1|TRBJ1-2
CASSHHGYTF
>TRBV9|TRBJ2-7
CASSVEGLGAGEQYF
>TRBV5-1|TRBJ1-2
CASSFGDRPGGYTF
>TRBV25-1|TRBJ2-7
CASSVTSSHEQYF
>TRBV6-1|TRBJ2-7
CASSEMGISYEQYF
>TRBV10-3|TRBJ1-1
CAISPQGDTEAFF
>TRBV7-2|TRBJ2-5
CASRLAGQETQYF
>TRBV7-9|TRBJ1-2
CASSLAGHQGYGYTF
>TRBV27|TRBJ2-5
CASSLWGRGNQETQYF
>TRBV6-1|TRBJ2-5
CASFRGDREETQYF
>TRBV11-2|TRBJ2-7
CASSWGTSGWIFYEQYF
>TRBV19|TRBJ2-7
CASSTQGREQYF
>TRBV5-4|TRBJ2-5
CASSFQGGTQETQYF
>TRBV5-1|TRBJ1-2
CASSLDGDPPGYTF
>TRBV28|TRBJ2-7
CASSPTVMGYEQYF
>TRBV6-1|TRBJ1-5
CASTGTGRTPQHF
>TRBV28|TRBJ1-1
CASSGGSIGPTEAFF
>TRBV7-9|TRBJ1-4
CASSPRDRGNEKLFF
>TRBV19|TRBJ2-6
CASDPAGRHSSGANVLTF
>TRBV2|TRBJ2-3
CASRGTSGTPDTQYF
>TRBV5-1|TRBJ2-4
CASSLWQAGENIQYF
>TRBV5-1|TRBJ1-3
CASSFTLPGATGNTIYF
>TRBV19|TRBJ1-6
CASSTGTEINSPLHF
>TRBV12-5|TRBJ2-7
CASGLVATSGSIEQYF
>TRBV5-4|TRBJ2-7
CASTWMGRADYEQYF
>TRBV5-5|TRBJ2-7
CASSLADGYEQYF
>TRBV30|TRBJ2-7
CAWRTSGAHYEQYF
>TRBV25-1|TRBJ2-7
CASSAGTLTGSYEQYF
>TRBV15|TRBJ1-2
CATSRDSNRYGYTF
>TRBV10-3|TRBJ1-3
CAISESVMGAGNTIYF
>TRBV7-2|TRBJ2-1
CASSPGAGSYEQFF
>TRBV10-1|TRBJ2-5
CARSWTGKETQYF
>TRBV29-1|TRBJ2-7
CSVEAGSYEQYF
>TRBV7-8|TRBJ2-7
CASSLESGTIPLEQYF
>TRBV9|TRBJ2-1
CASSAKGQGDGTEQFF
>TRBV20-1|TRBJ2-7
CSAGQNEQYF
>TRBV19|TRBJ2-5
CASSMGQGFGETQYF
>TRBV19|TRBJ1-1
CASRERFEAFF
>TRBV9|TRBJ1-5
CASSVDPGGNQPQHF
>TRBV6-5|TRBJ1-6
CASSSDPGRSPLHF
>TRBV7-9|TRBJ1-1
CASSLAGPTEAFF